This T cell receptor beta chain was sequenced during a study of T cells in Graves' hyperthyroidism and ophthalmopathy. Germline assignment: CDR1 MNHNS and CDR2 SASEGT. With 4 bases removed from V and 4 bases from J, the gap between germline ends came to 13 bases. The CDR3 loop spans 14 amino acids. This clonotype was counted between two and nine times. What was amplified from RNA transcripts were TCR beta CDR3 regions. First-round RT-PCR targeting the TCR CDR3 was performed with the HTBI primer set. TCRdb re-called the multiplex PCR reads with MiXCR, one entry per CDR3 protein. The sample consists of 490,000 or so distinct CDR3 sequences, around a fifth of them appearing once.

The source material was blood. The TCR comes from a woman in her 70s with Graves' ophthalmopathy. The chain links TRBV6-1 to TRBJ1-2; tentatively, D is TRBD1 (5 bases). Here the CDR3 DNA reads TGTGCCAGCAGTGGGACACGGGGTGGCTATGGCTACACCTTC. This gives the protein CASSGTRGGYGYTF.